This TCR beta chain was obtained from a study of shared clonotypes between healthy human individuals. This clone appeared a single time. Naive CD8 cells were CD45RO-negative, positively selected for CCR7, excluding terminally differentiated effector memory CD45RA+ cells. The CDR3 is 13 residues long. CDR1 SGHDT and CDR2 YYEEEE come from the germline V gene. V was trimmed by 4 bases and J by 9 bases, leaving 14 bases between them. In the sorted-subset replicate PCRs, 200 ng DNA, 25,000 to 30,000 T cell genomes, was used. The table came from immunoSEQ multiplex PCR; TCRdb's copy has only in-frame clones and leaves some out. Among about 2.1 million clones listed, more than 85% were seen once.

Sequencing input: naive CD8+ T cells from PBMCs. This TCR was sampled from a young man in good health. Some clones in this sample may be carry-over from other donors' samples. The V gene is TRBV5-6, the J gene TRBJ2-1, with D possibly being TRBD2 (6 bases). This CDR3 is CASSGTFGGEQFF. For the CDR3, the DNA is TGTGCCAGCAGCGGGACTTTTGGGGGTGAGCAGTTCTTC.